Each of the 17 T cell receptor beta chains below was sequenced from the same sample in a study of T cells in localized non-small cell lung cancer. Profiling relied on immunoSEQ multiplex PCR, and the TCRdb table lists in-frame clones only, not all of them. The data show around 79,000 clones, around 80% seen once. The source was PBMCs, collected before any cancer treatment. These receptor sequences come from a man aged 40 to 75 with stage II squamous cell lung carcinoma.

This sequence joins TRBV2 and TRBJ2-1; D uncertain. The V gene lost 4 bases and the J gene lost 5 bases, with 9 bases spanning the gap. Germline assignment: CDR1 SNHLY and CDR2 FYNNEI. The CDR3 contains 13 residues. The CDR3 DNA reads TGTGCCAGCAGTGCTCAGAGGAACAATGAGCAGTTCTTC. This sequence encodes CASSAQRNNEQFF.

In this sample, this clone turned up once. This sequence joins TRBV6-6 and TRBJ1-2; D unresolved. The V and J ends lost 6 bases and 0 bases respectively, with 8 bases between them. CDR1 is MNHNY and CDR2 is SVGAGI in the germline V gene (reference sequence). CDR3 size: 13 residues. The CDR3, as DNA: TGTGCCAGCAGGGTTACAGCTAACTATGGCTACACCTTC. It encodes CASRVTANYGYTF.

The chain employs TRBV28 and TRBJ1-2; possibly TRBD1 for D (6 bases). V lost 10 bases to trimming and J lost 5 bases, with 17 bases between them. CDR1 is MDHEN and CDR2 is SYDVKM in the germline V gene. The CDR3 sequence is 13 residues long. Here the CDR3 DNA reads TGTGCCACCTACGATACAGGGAGGTATGGCTACACCTTC. Its protein is CATYDTGRYGYTF.

The rearrangement uses TRBV10-3 and TRBJ1-2; 9 nucleotides match TRBD1. Germline V gene sequence: CDR1 ENHRY, CDR2 SYGVKD. After removal of 6 bases from V and 6 bases from J, the junction contained 8 bases not matched to a gene. The CDR3 runs to 14 residues. DNA of the CDR3: TGTGCCATCAGGGCCACAGGGGGCGCAGATGGCTACACCTTC. As protein: CAIRATGGADGYTF.

This clone appeared a few times. The chain joins TRBV4-1 to TRBJ1-1; 7 positions match TRBD1. J gave up 0 bases and V 4 bases, and 5 bases lay outside the gene matches. The CDR3 runs 15 residues. The germline CDR1 and CDR2 sequences are MGHRA and YSYEKL. The CDR3 loop is CASSLRTGVNTEAFF. CDR3 DNA: TGCGCCAGCAGCCTTCGGACAGGAGTGAACACTGAAGCTTTCTTT.

This sequence joins TRBV19 and TRBJ1-1, with D unclear. Germline V CDR1 and CDR2: LNHDA, SQIVND (reference sequence). Trimming left V 5 bases short and J 0 bases short, with 7 bases between. This CDR3 has 13 amino acids. CDR3 sequence: CASSSLLNTEAFF. The DNA for the CDR3 is TGTGCCAGTAGTTCCCTTTTGAACACTGAAGCTTTCTTT.

J is TRBJ2-5 and V is TRBV5-5; weak D call: TRBD2 (5 bases). V was pared by 4 bases and J by 4 bases, with 14 bases between. The CDR3 spans 14 residues. CDR1 is SGHKS, CDR2 YYEKEE, per germline (reference sequence). CDR3 nucleotides: TGTGCCAGCAGCCCCGCGCCCGCGGGAGAGACCCAGTACTTC. Amino acids: CASSPAPAGETQYF.

The CDR3 DNA sequence: TGTGCCAGCAGCTTGACAGTCCAAGAGACCCAGTACTTC. Residues: CASSLTVQETQYF. The genes are TRBV5-4 and TRBJ2-5; D not resolved. V shed 1 base and J shed 1 base, with 5 bases lying between them. In germline, CDR1 is SGHNT, CDR2 YYREEE (reference sequence). The CDR3 runs 13 residues. The complete variable domain, with remaining parts taken from reference TRBV5-4 and TRBJ2-5, reads ETGVTQSPTHLIKTRGQQVTLRCSSQSGHNTVSWYQQALGQGPQFIFQYYREEENGRGNFPPRFSGLQFPNYSSELNVNALELDDSALYLCASSLTVQETQYFGPGTRLLVL.

The rearrangement uses TRBV6-5 and TRBJ2-7, with D maybe TRBD1 (6 bases). Germline assignment: CDR1 MNHEY and CDR2 SVGAGI. CDR3 length equals 15 residues. The V end lost 6 bases, the J end lost 0 bases, and 15 bases lay between the germline ends. The CDR3: CASSQQGKGSYEQYF. The CDR3 coding sequence is TGTGCCAGCAGCCAACAGGGCAAGGGCTCCTACGAGCAGTACTTC.

The chain couples TRBV30 to TRBJ1-6, with TRBD1 matching over 7 bases. Germline CDR1 is GTSNPN and CDR2 is SVGIG (reference sequence). V was clipped by 1 base and J by 10 bases; unmatched bases: 10. CDR3 length: 15 amino acids. The CDR3 sequence is CAWSEGAGVVSPLHF. CDR3 nucleotide sequence: TGTGCCTGGAGTGAGGGGGCAGGGGTAGTGTCACCCCTCCACTTT.

The chain is built from TRBV4-1 and TRBJ2-5; TRBD2 might be the D (6 bases). The ends were cut back, 1 base at V and 2 bases at J, with 8 bases in the middle. Germline CDR1 and CDR2: MGHRA and YSYEKL. There are 14 residues in the CDR3. The DNA for the CDR3 is TGCGCCAGCAGCCAAGGGAGCGGGCAAGAGACCCAGTACTTC. Translating it yields CASSQGSGQETQYF.

The V gene is TRBV6-5, the J gene TRBJ2-1; TRBD2 agrees at 8 bases. CDR1 is MNHEY, CDR2 SVGAGI, per germline. After removal of 8 bases from V and 7 bases from J, the junction contained 10 bases not matched to a gene. The CDR3 consists of 14 residues. CDR3 residues: CASAAGLAGNEQFF. CDR3 in DNA: TGTGCCAGCGCTGCCGGACTAGCAGGGAATGAGCAGTTCTTC.

J is TRBJ1-1 and V is TRBV7-9; unclear D gene. CDR3 size: 13 residues. The V end lost 3 bases, the J end lost 0 bases, and 5 bases lay between the germline ends. CDR1 SEHNR and CDR2 FQNEAQ come from the germline V gene (reference sequence). CDR3 sequence: CASSFILNTEAFF. DNA of the CDR3: TGTGCCAGCAGCTTTATTCTGAACACTGAAGCTTTCTTT.

This clone has a single count. V is TRBV19 and J is TRBJ1-5; D gene unclear. Germline V gene sequence: CDR1 LNHDA, CDR2 SQIVND (reference sequence). The V gene lost 7 bases and the J gene lost 10 bases, with 17 bases spanning the gap. The CDR3 runs to 13 residues. CDR3 amino acids: CASIEEGLGPQHF. The DNA for the CDR3 is TGTGCCAGTATTGAGGAGGGTTTGGGTCCCCAGCATTTT.

By proportion, this clone is medium-sized. The rearrangement uses TRBV6-6 and TRBJ1-6, with 9 positions matching TRBD1. CDR1 is MNHNY and CDR2 is SVGAGI in the germline V gene (reference sequence). The CDR3 is 16 residues long. V dropped 2 bases and J dropped 6; count of bases not matched to a gene: 5. In DNA, the CDR3 is TGTGCCAGCAGTTACCGGGACAGGGAGGGTAATTCACCCCTCCACTTT. Protein sequence: CASSYRDREGNSPLHF.

The V and J genes are TRBV28 and TRBJ1-6; the match to TRBD1 covers 7 bases. The V and J ends lost 6 bases and 10 bases, in that order; junction bases with no gene match: 9. Germline loops: CDR1 MDHEN, CDR2 SYDVKM. This CDR3 comprises 14 residues. Here the CDR3 reads CASSLGGGGSPLHF. DNA for the CDR3: TGTGCCAGCAGCCTCGGAGGGGGCGGCTCACCCCTCCACTTT.

The gene calls are TRBV30 and TRBJ2-5, with D tentatively TRBD2 (6 bases). V was trimmed by 7 bases and J by 1 base, leaving 16 bases between them. This CDR3 has 14 residues. Germline CDR1 and CDR2: GTSNPN and SVGIG (reference sequence). CDR3 nucleotides: TGTGCCTCAAGTGTGGCAGCGGGCCAAGAGACCCAGTACTTC. As protein: CASSVAAGQETQYF.